The source of this T cell receptor (beta chain) is a study of breast tumors, draining lymph nodes, adjacent tissues. Regarding the study as a whole: Tumor repertoires ranked between lymph nodes and nontumor tissue in diversity, with V and J gene preferences. Tumor T cell lymph node origin was a supported hypothesis, not proven.

V lost 3 bases to trimming and J lost 1 base, with 13 bases between them. The CDR3 runs 16 residues. Germline CDR1 and CDR2: SGHKS and YYEKEE (reference sequence). Samples came from axillary lymph nodes draining the breast cancer. TCRdb called the multiplex PCR reads again in MiXCR, with one record for every CDR3 protein. Of approximately 280,000 distinct CDR3 sequences listed, 30% were seen once; the top ten hold about 1.2%. This clonotype was counted at least ten times. What it binds is unknown. The TCR comes from a female donor with breast cancer. Some clones in this sample may be carry-over from other donors' samples. The chain recombines TRBV5-5 with TRBJ2-2, with a possible D match to TRBD2 (6 bases). Sequenced: axillary lymph node tissue. The CDR3 DNA reads as TGTGCCAGCAGCTACGGCGGGACCTGGAACACCGGGGAGCTGTTTTTT. This codes for CASSYGGTWNTGELFF. Full variable domain (outside the CDR3, taken from reference TRBV5-5 and TRBJ2-2): DAGVTQSPTHLIKTRGQQVTLRCSPISGHKSVSWYQQVLGQGPQFIFQYYEKEERGRGNFPDRFSARQFPNYSSELNVNALLLGDSALYLCASSYGGTWNTGELFFGEGSRLTVL.